Below are 6 T cell receptor beta chains sequenced from a single sample in a study of shared clonotypes between healthy human individuals. Here immunoSEQ multiplex PCR was the method, and the copy in TCRdb shows in-frame clones only, minus some. The data hold around 500,000 clones, with 81% observed a single time. The source material was PBMCs. These receptors all stem from a middle-aged woman in good health. Some clones in this sample may be carry-over from other donors' samples.

The chain combines TRBV29-1 with TRBJ2-2; D is unclear. The CDR3 contains 18 residues. Germline V CDR1 and CDR2: SQVTM, ANQGSEA. V lost 2 bases and J lost 2, with 21 bases in between. Written as DNA, the CDR3 is TGCAGCGTTGAAAGCCCCGCGGTGTCTTCCCGTAACACCGGGGAGCTGTTTTTT. Translating it yields CSVESPAVSSRNTGELFF.

Of note for this clone: The sample holds other DNA sequences that translate to the same CDR3. V usage is TRBV7-9 and J usage is TRBJ2-5, with no clear D. V was shortened by 1 base and J by 5 bases, with 5 bases between the two germline ends. CDR3 size: 12 residues. Germline-derived CDR1 and CDR2 are SEHNR and FQNEAQ (reference sequence). In DNA form, the CDR3 reads TGTGCCAGCAGCTTAGTTCGGGAGACCCAGTACTTC. Amino acid sequence: CASSLVRETQYF.

In this sample, this clone turned up once. Just one base apart from a much larger clone, this may be a read error. The CDR3 is CAISAGRLAGGFNYNEQFF. In DNA, the CDR3 is TGTGCCATCAGTGCCGGTCGACTAGCGGGAGGATTTAACTACAATGAGCAGTTCTTC. The V call is TRBV10-3, the J call TRBJ2-1, with 13 nucleotides matching TRBD2. Germline-derived CDR1 and CDR2 are ENHRY and SYGVKD. CDR3 length: 19 residues. Unmatched junction bases numbered 12, after V lost 4 bases and J lost 3 bases.

This chain links TRBV7-9 with TRBJ1-1, with D unresolved. The germline V and J ends were trimmed by 3 bases and 0 bases, with 8 bases remaining between them. CDR1 is SEHNR and CDR2 is FQNEAQ in the germline V gene (reference sequence). The CDR3 is made up of 14 amino acids. The CDR3 loop reads CASSFTELNTEAFF. CDR3 nucleotide sequence: TGTGCCAGCAGCTTTACAGAGCTGAACACTGAAGCTTTCTTT.

This clone was counted once. J is TRBJ1-5 and V is TRBV21-1; TRBD1 reflects the table's D call only, with no check against the DNA. TRBV21-1 is recorded as a pseudogene. CDR3 length equals 15 residues. The CDR3 region is CASSKKNRCLQPQHF. Written as DNA, the CDR3 is TGTGCCAGCAGCAAAAAAAACAGGTGTTTACAGCCCCAGCATTTT.

A note on this clone: A far larger clone is off by one base, so a read error is likely. The chain is built from TRBV5-6 and TRBJ1-5; TRBD1 might be the D (5 bases). CDR3 length: 16 residues. CDR1 and CDR2 from the germline V gene are SGHDT and YYEEEE. The CDR3 spells CASSLDGGSINKPQHF. The CDR3 nucleotides are TGTGCCAGCAGCTTGGATGGGGGATCGATCAATAAGCCCCAGCATTTT.